One and the same sample provided the 31 T cell receptor beta chains below, sequenced in a study of OX40 agonist ivuxolimab in advanced cancers. Produced via immunoSEQ multiplex PCR; TCRdb's table is partial and in-frame only. Of approximately 54,000 clones detected, approximately 90% appear once; the ten largest clones hold approximately 7.9%. The sample here was CD4+ or CD8+ T cells sorted from blood, taken in a trial of the OX40 agonist ivuxolimab. These receptors were taken from an adult with an advanced solid tumor such as melanoma, head and neck, liver or kidney cancer.

This chain joins TRBV9 and TRBJ2-2; D tentatively fits TRBD1 or TRBD2 (5 bases each). CDR1 is SGDLS and CDR2 is YYNGEE in the germline V gene. V was pared by 0 bases and J by 0 bases, with 12 bases between. The CDR3 is made up of 17 amino acids. This CDR3 reads CASSVAVSGPNTGELFF. The CDR3 coding sequence is TGTGCCAGCAGCGTAGCTGTATCGGGGCCGAACACCGGGGAGCTGTTTTTT.

The gene calls are TRBV13 and TRBJ2-1, with 9 bases fitting TRBD1. The CDR3 loop spans 14 amino acids. J was trimmed by 3 bases and V by 5 bases; bases with no gene match: 2. Germline V gene data show CDR1 as PRHDT and CDR2 as FYEKMQ (reference sequence). The CDR3 is CASSPGQGYNEQFF. In DNA, the CDR3 is TGTGCCAGCAGCCCGGGACAGGGCTACAATGAGCAGTTCTTC.

The V and J genes are TRBV27 and TRBJ2-2; TRBD1 aligns across 7 bases. Germline values: CDR1 MNHEY, CDR2 SMNVEV (reference sequence). The ends lost 1 base at V and 0 bases at J; junction bases unmatched: 5. CDR3 length: 17 residues. The CDR3 region is CASSLYTTGANTGELFF. CDR3 in DNA: TGTGCCAGCAGTTTATACACAACAGGGGCGAACACCGGGGAGCTGTTTTTT.

This chain links TRBV6-4 with TRBJ1-1; 9 positions match TRBD1. J was trimmed by 5 bases and V by 3 bases; bases with no gene match: 4. The CDR3 length is 14 residues. Germline-derived CDR1 and CDR2 are MRHNA and SNTAGT. CDR3 coding DNA: TGTGCCAGCAGTGAGACAGGGGGTGGTACTGAAGCTTTCTTT. Its translation is CASSETGGGTEAFF.

V gene TRBV19 combines with J gene TRBJ2-1, with 9 bases lining up with TRBD2. Germline-derived CDR1 and CDR2 are LNHDA and SQIVND (reference sequence). Trimming removed 8 bases from V and 5 bases from J; junction bases left unmatched: 7. This CDR3 spans 14 amino acids. CDR3 in amino acids: CASALTSGHNEQFF. CDR3 nucleotides: TGTGCCAGTGCCTTAACTAGCGGGCACAATGAGCAGTTCTTC.

This chain links TRBV9 with TRBJ2-7, with 10 bases matching TRBD2. CDR1 is SGDLS, CDR2 YYNGEE, per germline. Losses at the gene ends were 1 base for V and 0 bases for J; bases not matched to a gene: 4. CDR3 length: 16 residues. The chain's CDR3 is CASSVLASGSSYEQYF. CDR3 nucleotide sequence: TGTGCCAGCAGCGTACTTGCTAGCGGGAGCTCCTACGAGCAGTACTTC. Together with reference TRBV9 and TRBJ2-7, the CDR3 gives the full variable domain: DSGVTQTPKHLITATGQRVTLRCSPRSGDLSVYWYQQSLDQGLQFLIQYYNGEERAKGNILERFSAQQFPDLHSELNLSSLELGDSALYFCASSVLASGSSYEQYFGPGTRLTVT.

The rearrangement uses TRBV19 and TRBJ1-1; D unclear. V was shortened by 3 bases and J by 4 bases, with 9 bases between the two germline ends. This CDR3 spans 13 amino acids. Germline V gives CDR1 LNHDA, CDR2 SQIVND (reference sequence). The CDR3 loop is CASSISLSTEAFF. The CDR3 nucleotides read TGTGCCAGTAGTATTTCCCTGAGCACTGAAGCTTTCTTT. The variable domain in full, with the rest retrieved from reference TRBV19 and TRBJ1-1, is DGGITQSPKYLFRKEGQNVTLSCEQNLNHDAMYWYRQDPGQGLRLIYYSQIVNDFQKGDIAEGYSVSREKKESFPLTVTSAQKNPTAFYLCASSISLSTEAFFGQGTRLTVV.

The chain has TRBV19 and TRBJ2-5, with TRBD2 identical over 11 bases. Germline V gene lookup returns CDR1 LNHDA and CDR2 SQIVND (reference sequence). Trimming cost V 5 bases and J 3 bases; bases outside gene matches: 5. The CDR3 runs to 15 residues. The CDR3 here is CASSSTGLAEETQYF. The CDR3 DNA reads as TGTGCCAGTAGTTCGACGGGACTAGCGGAAGAGACCCAGTACTTC.

CDR3 residues: CASSPGLAGGFSYNEQFF. The CDR3 coding sequence is TGTGCCAGCAGCCCGGGACTAGCGGGAGGTTTCTCCTACAATGAGCAGTTCTTC. The chain uses TRBV7-6 and TRBJ2-1, with TRBD2 matching over 15 bases. The CDR3 totals 18 residues. J lost 0 bases, V lost 5 bases, and 5 bases had no gene match. Germline CDR1 is SGHVS and CDR2 is FNYEAQ.

The chain carries TRBV27 and TRBJ2-2; TRBD1 matches at 11 bases. Germline CDR1 is MNHEY and CDR2 is SMNVEV (reference sequence). Trimming at V came to 5 bases and at J to 6 bases, leaving 8 bases not matched to a gene. The CDR3 extends over 16 amino acids. The CDR3 is CASSPIGTGGPGELFF. Here the CDR3 DNA reads TGTGCCAGCAGTCCCATTGGGACAGGGGGACCCGGGGAGCTGTTTTTT.

This chain connects TRBV7-8 to TRBJ2-1; D possibly uses TRBD1 or TRBD2 (5 bases each). The ends were cut back, 5 bases at V and 6 bases at J, with 8 bases in the middle. This CDR3 has 12 residues. CDR1 and CDR2 from the germline V gene are SGHVS and FQNEAQ. The CDR3: CASSEGSNEQFF. The CDR3 DNA reads as TGTGCCAGCAGCGAGGGGAGCAATGAGCAGTTCTTC. Drawing the rest from reference TRBV7-8 and TRBJ2-1, the complete variable domain is GAGVSQSPRYKVAKRGQDVALRCDPISGHVSLFWYQQALGQGPEFLTYFQNEAQLDKSGLPSDRFFAERPEGSVSTLKIQRTQQEDSAVYLCASSEGSNEQFFGPGTRLTVL.

About this clone: The junction does not match germline at one end; this may be a read error. The chain recombines TRBV7-7 with TRBJ1-1; perhaps TRBD1 as D (5 bases). The CDR3 has 13 residues. Germline CDR1 and CDR2: SSHAT and FNYEAQ (reference sequence). The CDR3 loop is CASSPGGNTEAFF. The CDR3 DNA is TGTGCTAGCAGCCCCGGGGGGAACACTGAAGCTTTCTTT.

J is TRBJ1-5 and V is TRBV4-2; D call uncertain. Trimming took 0 bases from V and 7 from J, leaving 4 bases between them. Per the germline V gene, CDR1 is LGHNA and CDR2 is YNFKEQ. There are 12 residues in the CDR3. The CDR3 DNA is TGTGCCAGCAGCCAAGAAGGGCAGCCCCAGCATTTT. Protein product: CASSQEGQPQHF.

V is TRBV6-6 and J is TRBJ1-1; D not certain. V was pared by 2 bases and J by 1 base, with 5 bases between. CDR1 is MNHNY and CDR2 is SVGAGI in the germline V gene (reference sequence). This CDR3 contains 13 residues. CDR3 loop: CASSYVENTEAFF. The CDR3 DNA reads TGTGCCAGCAGTTACGTGGAGAACACTGAAGCTTTCTTT.

The chain combines TRBV27 with TRBJ1-1; D is uncertain. Trimming stripped 3 bases from V and 3 bases from J, with 8 bases between. The CDR3 has 13 amino acids. Germline V gene sequence: CDR1 MNHEY, CDR2 SMNVEV (reference sequence). DNA for the CDR3: TGTGCCAGCAGTTTCCTTGTAGACACTGAAGCTTTCTTT. Translation gives CASSFLVDTEAFF.

The chain recombines TRBV14 with TRBJ1-1, with 11 bases fitting TRBD1. CDR1 is SGHDN and CDR2 is FVKESK in the germline V gene. V was clipped by 3 bases and J by 5 bases; unmatched bases: 11. This CDR3 region has 17 residues. This CDR3 reads CASSQGQGVNPLTEAFF. The CDR3 DNA sequence: TGTGCCAGCAGCCAGGGACAGGGGGTTAACCCGCTTACTGAAGCTTTCTTT.

This clone was seen only once. The chain links TRBV4-3 to TRBJ2-1; D uncertain. This CDR3 contains 13 residues. The germline V gene has CDR1 LGHNA and CDR2 YSLEER. Trimming cost V 1 base and J 8 bases, with 9 bases left between them. CDR3 in DNA: TGCGCCAGCAGCCAAGCGCAGATTGATGAGCAGTTCTTC. Encoded protein: CASSQAQIDEQFF.

The V gene is TRBV7-9, the J gene TRBJ2-1, with 11 positions matching TRBD2. CDR3 length equals 17 residues. J lost 1 base, V lost 6 bases, and 8 bases had no gene match. Germline lookup yields CDR1 SEHNR and CDR2 FQNEAQ (reference sequence). Here the CDR3 DNA reads TGTGCCAGCAGACCCACTAGCGGGGGTTCTTCCTACAATGAGCAGTTCTTC. Translated, it gives CASRPTSGGSSYNEQFF.

The chain recombines TRBV28 with TRBJ1-1; no definite D call. This CDR3 is built from 14 residues. V was trimmed by 5 bases and J by 3 bases, leaving 13 bases between them. Germline CDR1 is MDHEN and CDR2 is SYDVKM. Written as DNA, the CDR3 is TGTGCCAGCAGTCTATTAGTAAAAGACACTGAAGCTTTCTTT. It is translated as CASSLLVKDTEAFF.

The chain employs TRBV27 and TRBJ1-6; no firm D call. Germline V gene data show CDR1 as MNHEY and CDR2 as SMNVEV (reference sequence). Trimming took off 4 bases at V and 6 bases at J, with 19 bases between the two ends. This CDR3 has 17 amino acids. In DNA form, the CDR3 reads TGTGCCAGCAGTTCCCCGTGGGGAACCGGGAGTAATTCACCCCTCCACTTT. It yields the protein CASSSPWGTGSNSPLHF.

The chain joins TRBV5-4 to TRBJ2-3, with 10 bases fitting TRBD2. This CDR3 comprises 15 residues. Germline CDR1 is SGHNT and CDR2 is YYREEE (reference sequence). Trimming took 5 bases from V and 2 from J; bases not matched to a gene: 5. CDR3 coding DNA: TGTGCCAGCAGACCAGCGGGGGGGGTCACAGATACGCAGTATTTT. Its protein product is CASRPAGGVTDTQYF. The variable domain in full, with the rest retrieved from reference TRBV5-4 and TRBJ2-3, is ETGVTQSPTHLIKTRGQQVTLRCSSQSGHNTVSWYQQALGQGPQFIFQYYREEENGRGNFPPRFSGLQFPNYSSELNVNALELDDSALYLCASRPAGGVTDTQYFGPGTRLTVL.

The chain has TRBV5-6 and TRBJ1-2; D is uncertain. V shed 4 bases and J shed 1 base, with 14 bases lying between them. Germline V gene data show CDR1 as SGHDT and CDR2 as YYEEEE. CDR3 length equals 15 residues. The CDR3 sequence is CASSLDTRINYGYTF. The CDR3 DNA reads as TGTGCCAGCAGCCTTGACACCCGAATTAACTATGGCTACACCTTC.

The rearrangement links TRBV19 to TRBJ1-5, with D possibly being TRBD1 (6 bases). Trimming cost V 5 bases and J 1 base, with 15 bases left between them. CDR1 is LNHDA, CDR2 SQIVND, per germline (reference sequence). The CDR3 is 16 amino acids. CDR3 nucleotide sequence: TGTGCCAGTAGTTACTCTACAGGGAGAAGCAATCAGCCCCAGCATTTT. Amino acid sequence: CASSYSTGRSNQPQHF.

This clone appeared once. The rearrangement links TRBV5-4 to TRBJ1-2, with D possibly matching TRBD1 (6 bases). The CDR3 loop spans 15 amino acids. Germline V gene data show CDR1 as SGHNT and CDR2 as YYREEE (reference sequence). V lost 1 base to trimming and J lost 2 bases, with 12 bases between them. CDR3 residues: CASSLQGLTNYGYTF. CDR3 DNA: TGTGCCAGCAGCTTGCAGGGGTTAACGAACTATGGCTACACCTTC.

As regards this clone: An end of the junction does not agree with germline; a read error may underlie this. This sequence joins TRBV14 and TRBJ2-1, with D perhaps TRBD2 (6 bases). The CDR3 sequence is 19 residues long. Per germline, CDR1 SGHDN and CDR2 FVKESK. CDR3 bases: TGTGCCAGCAGCCAAGATTTCCCGGGAGCGGCCTATTCCTTCAATGAGCAGTTCTTC. Translated, it gives CASSQDFPGAAYSFNEQFF.

V is TRBV5-1 and J is TRBJ1-1; TRBD1 matches 8 bases. J gave up 6 bases and V 0 bases, and 10 bases lay outside the gene matches. The V gene's germline CDR1 is SGHRS and CDR2 YFSETQ. The CDR3 is made up of 16 amino acids. The DNA for the CDR3 is TGCGCCAGCAGCTTGGGGCGGACAGGGAGTGGGTCTGAAGCTTTCTTT. It translates to CASSLGRTGSGSEAFF.

The gene calls are TRBV28 and TRBJ2-5; TRBD1 might be the D (5 bases). The CDR3 spans 13 residues. V was cut by 4 bases and J by 5 bases, with 11 bases left in between. In germline, CDR1 is MDHEN, CDR2 SYDVKM. In nucleotides, the CDR3 is TGTGCCAGCAGTTCCAGGGTCCACGAGACCCAGTACTTC. Amino acid sequence: CASSSRVHETQYF.

V usage is TRBV15 and J usage is TRBJ1-3; no firm D call. The germline CDR1 and CDR2 sequences are LNHNV and YYDKDF (reference sequence). V gave up 0 bases and J gave up 0 bases, with 6 bases separating them. This CDR3 spans 15 amino acids. The CDR3 region is CATSRDWGSGNTIYF. In DNA form, the CDR3 reads TGTGCCACCAGCAGAGATTGGGGCTCTGGAAACACCATATATTTT. Full variable domain (missing parts from reference TRBV15 and TRBJ1-3): DAMVIQNPRYQVTQFGKPVTLSCSQTLNHNVMYWYQQKSSQAPKLLFHYYDKDFNNEADTPDNFQSRRPNTSFCFLDIRSPGLGDTAMYLCATSRDWGSGNTIYFGEGSWLTVV.

The table lists this clone with a count of one. V gene TRBV7-8 combines with J gene TRBJ1-4; D is ambiguous. V lost 1 base and J lost 4, with 28 bases in between. The germline gives CDR1 SGHVS, CDR2 FQNEAQ. This CDR3 has 21 residues. Written as DNA, the CDR3 is TGTGCCAGCAGCTTAGGAAGAGTTTTCTATGACCAGCGGCGGCGTAATGAAAAACTGTTTTTT. Protein product: CASSLGRVFYDQRRRNEKLFF.

For this clone: An end of the junction differs from the germline gene, which may be a read error. The chain has TRBV5-3 and TRBJ2-7, with TRBD2 identical over 11 bases. TRBV5-3 is an open reading frame whose function is uncertain. This CDR3 has 15 residues. For the CDR3, the DNA is TGTGCCAGCAGCTTCCTTAGTAGCGGGAGGGAAGAGCAGTACTTC. It codes for CASSFLSSGREEQYF.

CDR3 sequence: CASSLGGENTEAFF. The CDR3 DNA sequence: TGTGCCAGCAGCTTAGGGGGGGAGAACACTGAAGCTTTCTTT. The chain links TRBV7-9 to TRBJ1-1, with a possible D match to TRBD1 (5 bases). Between the trimmed V and J ends, which lost 1 base and 1 base, there was a span of 7 bases. CDR1 is SEHNR, CDR2 FQNEAQ, per germline (reference sequence). The CDR3 covers 14 residues.